This is a list of T cell receptor beta chains from one sample in a study of beta chain features in type 1 diabetes. The table came from immunoSEQ multiplex PCR; TCRdb's copy has only in-frame clones and leaves some out. The data contain some 130,000 clones, 9% of them seen just once; the ten biggest clones take up 0.6% to 0.9%. Input material: central memory CD4+ T cells from blood. Receptors originate from a man aged 25-45 years with type 1 diabetes. Both conserved end residues are part of each CDR3. The order of the fields is V gene, clone size, J gene, CDR3 protein. Expanded clones get a size class; other rows say once, few or many, or leave the size out.

TRBV10-3	-	TRBJ2-5	CAISEPGQIETQYF
TRBV6-5	-	TRBJ2-1	CASIGTGPNEQFF
TRBV7-8	few	TRBJ2-7	CASSSGTGAFHEQYF
TRBV9	few	TRBJ1-4	CASSVGDIRGKLFF
TRBV10-3	few	TRBJ1-3	CAIRDSSGNTIYF
TRBV15	-	TRBJ2-1	CATSSPPGAHEQFF
TRBV7-2	-	TRBJ2-3	CASSLGLQNTQYF
TRBV7-6	-	TRBJ2-2	CASSLAGGQNTGELFF
TRBV5-1	-	TRBJ2-3	CASSFSQGAGTDTQYF
TRBV18	few	TRBJ1-4	CASSPGAGREKLFF
TRBV29-1	few	TRBJ2-7	CSVVKDRDYEQYF
TRBV15	-	TRBJ1-6	CATSRPGTGSPLHF
TRBV2	few	TRBJ2-3	CASSVSGADTQYF
TRBV2	-	TRBJ2-5	CASRERGAQETQYF
TRBV5-1	few	TRBJ2-1	CASSLIPSRLDEQFF
TRBV7-9	-	TRBJ1-2	CASSLESDYGYTF
TRBV4-3	many	TRBJ2-7	CASSQAPRGYEQYF
TRBV10-3	-	TRBJ1-2	CAISGTGKTGGYTF
TRBV15	few	TRBJ2-3	CATSIFGGGTDTQYF
TRBV9	-	TRBJ1-3	CASSVESYGNTIYF
TRBV2	-	TRBJ1-6	CASSTGQLLSPLHF
TRBV5-8	few	TRBJ2-3	CASSQAQGDRDTQYF
TRBV11-2	-	TRBJ1-2	CASSLSRQGDGYTF
TRBV5-1	few	TRBJ2-5	CASSIGQASRQETQYF
TRBV6-1	few	TRBJ2-3	CASLDSVVDTQYF
TRBV18	-	TRBJ1-6	CASSPTGLNSPLHF